This T cell receptor beta chain was found in a study of T cell changes during pregnancy in multiple sclerosis. V gave up 8 bases and J gave up 6 bases, with 25 bases separating them. Per germline, CDR1 PRHDT and CDR2 FYEKMQ (reference sequence). The CDR3 is 16 residues long. Generated by immunoSEQ multiplex PCR, the TCRdb table keeps only in-frame clones and is missing some. The data show 45,000 to 60,000 clones, roughly 90% seen once. V is TRBV13 and J is TRBJ2-5; weak D call: TRBD2 (7 bases). Sequenced material: CD8+ T cells from peripheral blood mononuclear cells, taken before pregnancy. The receptor was isolated from a female donor with multiple sclerosis, enrolled in a pregnancy study. The CDR3 region is CASDQGGGSLKKTQYF. The CDR3 DNA follows: TGTGCCAGCGACCAAGGGGGGGGGTCCTTAAAAAAGACCCAGTACTTC.